Sequencing of this T cell receptor beta chain was carried out in a study of blood T cell repertoires in COVID-19. The authors' processing: Estimated nucleated cell counts came from reference gene primer amplification. Assay used: immunoSEQ multiplex PCR; TCRdb lists only in-frame clones, some missing. V and J calls and clone size are given by that table; D and trimming were obtained from the DNA. The sample carries about 220,000 clones, approximately 80% recorded once. This clonotype was obtained from a human donor in a cohort sampled during active COVID-19. Specimen: peripheral blood.

The CDR3 bases are TGCAGTGCTAGTTTCGGGATCCACGAGCAGTACTTC. This gives the protein CSASFGIHEQYF. The chain couples TRBV20-1 to TRBJ2-7; a possible D gene is TRBD2 (5 bases). This CDR3 has 12 residues. Germline values: CDR1 DFQATT, CDR2 SNEGSKA (reference sequence). V lost 3 bases, J lost 5 bases, and 11 bases lay in between.